The present T cell receptor beta chain was sequenced within a study of human T cells and chemical hapten exposure (TCRdb year 2021). Background for the entire study: For sensitization, 2% DPC in acetone was applied to a 2 cm by 2 cm area of upper inner arm skin. This study followed changes in the peripheral blood TCR repertoire in vivo during primary and secondary sensitization of alopecia patients to the hapten diphenylcyclopropenone (DPC). Libraries were combined into a pool for sequencing, and differences in TCR yield between samples came mainly from small differences in library volumes within the pool. Patch testing was done on the upper back using Finn chambers containing 0.01% DPC, and results were scored after 6 days according to International Contact Dermatitis Research Group standards. Approximately 28 alopecia patients provided blood for TCR sequencing at one to four time points (pre-sensitization, 2, 6 and 24 weeks). Alopecia areata with under or over 50% scalp involvement, alopecia totalis and alopecia universalis were represented in the patient cohort, which was mostly female. Weekly therapeutic DPC doses were additionally applied to the scalp of patients throughout the roughly 22-week study period. Patient blood was sampled pre-sensitization (week 0) and at 2, 6 and about 24 weeks after DPC sensitization. Broad study findings and their caveats: Alopecia, a presumed autoimmune disease, was present in all patients, so the immune response of the patients might differ from that of healthy individuals. Repeated subsampling changed both the strength of the expansion versus patch-test correlation and the threshold at which the correlation became significant. A positive correlation was found between the number of PT1 expanded TCRs and patch test score, with significance reached at thresholds 8, 16 and 32 but not 4. DPC sensitization did not change how many TCRs were above 1 in 1000 frequency, and no evidence was found of alterations in global repertoire structure. Compared with pre-sensitization or healthy control sets, expanded TCRs formed significantly more large CDR3 similarity clusters, which is consistent with antigen-driven responses.

The meaning of the sample's time point label: patch test 2, 6 weeks after DPC sensitization. Sample treatment or condition, as interpreted from the label and publication: therapeutic diphenylcyclopropenone sensitization with weekly scalp DPC. Blood at each patch-test visit was drawn before the patch test was applied. Eligible patients were aged 18 to 70, diagnosed with alopecia, deemed suitable for DPC therapy, and excluded if pregnant. Unfractionated whole blood was collected in Tempus Blood RNA tubes, and total RNA was extracted from that blood. Comment on this clonotype: Its antigen remains undetermined. No much larger clone is present one base from it, and per-base qualities are unavailable.

Including cysteine and phenylalanine, the CDR3 has 12 amino acids. The sequence is cut down to CDR3 DNA, 36 bases in frame from base 1. Via the germline V gene (reference sequence), CDR1 is MNHNY and CDR2 SVGAGI. The V and J ends are trimmed by 4 bases and 7 bases, leaving 10 bases between them. To prepare the library, RACE was applied. TCRdb lists the instrument as NextSeq 500. During library preparation, unique molecular identifiers were attached to individual cDNA molecules so that TCRs could be counted in a quantitative, reproducible way. Both TCR alpha and TCR beta chains were sequenced from each blood RNA sample. The source study handled its data this way. A median of roughly 98,000 TCRs per sample was observed, with a range of about 20,000 to 750,000. V, J and CDR3 annotation of the TCR reads was performed with the Decombinator software suite. To make PS versus PT1 abundance plots, every sample was subsampled to the same number of TCRs (28,000). TCRs were defined as expanded if absent before sensitization and observed at least eight times at the 2-week time point. In TCRdb, the public reads were trimmed at Q25 with fastp and aligned with MiXCR, with productive beta chains retained. Entries that share a CDR3 protein sequence are merged under the most common genes and DNA. TCRdb, not the authors, supplied the V and J calls. The sample table holds about 80,000 distinct CDR3 sequences, of which around 10% were seen once. The top ten hold roughly 1.4% of the sample.

The rearranged chain carries TRBV6-6 and TRBJ1-2; D gene: possibly TRBD1, on 6 matching bases. The source was whole blood, collected in connection with sensitization to the hapten diphenylcyclopropenone (DPC). This clonotype was obtained from a young man with alopecia areata. Some clones in this sample may be carry-over from other donors' samples. The CDR3 sequence is CASSFGTFGYTF. The DNA sequence is given as TGTGCCAGCAGTTTTGGGACATTTGGCTACACCTTC.